What follows are 7 T cell receptor beta chains derived from one specimen sequenced in a study of blood T cell repertoires in COVID-19. The assay was immunoSEQ multiplex PCR, and TCRdb's table has in-frame clones only and misses some. The sample records 55,000 to 80,000 clones, approximately 86% being singletons. Source material: peripheral blood. The origin of the receptors is an older man with acute or convalescent COVID-19.

This clone appeared a single time. The chain couples TRBV3-1 (or the pseudogene TRBV3-2) to TRBJ2-3; maybe TRBD1 (6 bases). This CDR3 region has 15 residues. CDR1 and CDR2 from the germline V gene are LGHDT and YNNKEL (reference sequence). Deletions cut 5 bases from V and 4 bases from J, with 16 bases between. CDR3 residues: CASSTLGAGADTQYF. The CDR3 DNA reads TGTGCCAGCAGCACACTGGGGGCTGGGGCAGATACGCAGTATTTT.

V gene TRBV6-5 combines with J gene TRBJ2-2; 8 bases are a match to TRBD1. The CDR3 is 15 amino acids. CDR1 is MNHEY and CDR2 is SVGAGI in the germline V gene. J was trimmed by 5 bases and V by 5 bases; bases with no gene match: 7. The CDR3 loop reads CASSRQGRETGELFF. The DNA for the CDR3 is TGTGCCAGCAGTCGACAGGGGAGAGAGACCGGGGAGCTGTTTTTT.

V is TRBV6-5 and J is TRBJ1-2; a possible D gene is TRBD1 (6 bases). Germline lookup yields CDR1 MNHEY and CDR2 SVGAGI. Trimming removed 6 bases at V and 8 bases at J, with 19 bases between. CDR3 length: 14 residues. The CDR3 coding sequence is TGTGCCAGCAGGCGGGGGGACATTCCGGCAGGCTACACCTTC. The encoded protein is CASRRGDIPAGYTF.

To note about this clone: A read error may produce the germline difference seen at one junction end. The chain couples TRBV7-7 to TRBJ2-2, with 7 bases fitting TRBD2. CDR3 length equals 16 residues. Germline V gene data show CDR1 as SSHAT and CDR2 as FNYEAQ (reference sequence). This CDR3 reads CASSLVAGEGSGELFF. The DNA for the CDR3 is TGTGCTAGCAGCTTAGTTGCGGGAGAGGGGTCCGGGGAGCTGTTTTTT.

This chain connects TRBV3-1 (or the pseudogene TRBV3-2) to TRBJ1-1, with 7 positions matching TRBD1. The CDR3 has 15 residues. Unmatched junction bases numbered 7, after V lost 5 bases and J lost 1 base. CDR1 is LGHDT, CDR2 YNNKEL, per germline (reference sequence). This CDR3 reads CASSWPGQTNTEAFF. The DNA for the CDR3 is TGTGCCAGCAGCTGGCCGGGACAGACGAACACTGAAGCTTTCTTT.

The chain has TRBV12-5 and TRBJ2-1; 11 bases line up with TRBD2. There are 18 residues in the CDR3. CDR1 and CDR2 (germline): LGHNT, FRNRAP. The CDR3 DNA is TGTGCCGACCACCGACCGGGACTAGCGGAAAGCTCCTACAATGAGCAGTTCTTC. Encoded protein: CADHRPGLAESSYNEQFF.

The chain links TRBV6-5 to TRBJ1-2; TRBD1 agrees at 9 bases. The CDR3 totals 13 residues. Trimming cost V 7 bases and J 6 bases; bases outside gene matches: 6. The V gene's germline CDR1 is MNHEY and CDR2 SVGAGI. The DNA for the CDR3 is TGTGCCAGCAAAAGGACAGGGGAAAATGGCTACACCTTC. It codes for CASKRTGENGYTF.